What follows are 27 T cell receptor beta chains derived from one specimen sequenced in a study of spatial heterogeneity in lung cancer. Described time point: sample taken at primary tumor resection. Without sorting, whole RNA was sequenced from tumor, nontumor lung or frozen PBMC. TCRdb redid the calling of the 5' RACE reads with MiXCR, one entry per CDR3 protein. The table has some 45,000 distinct CDR3 sequences, 12% seen once. The material was PBMCs, obtained at surgery. The receptors stem from a female donor with early-stage non-small cell lung cancer.

The rearrangement joins TRBV28 to TRBJ2-7; D call uncertain. The CDR3 has 12 amino acids. V lost 6 bases to trimming and J lost 4 bases, with 10 bases between them. CDR1 is MDHEN, CDR2 SYDVKM, per germline. The CDR3 region has the DNA TGTGCCAGCAGAGCGACCTTATACGAGCAGTACTTC. Translation: CASRATLYEQYF. The whole variable domain, remainder taken from reference TRBV28 and TRBJ2-7, is DVKVTQSSRYLVKRTGEKVFLECVQDMDHENMFWYRQDPGLGLRLIYFSYDVKMKEKGDIPEGYSVSREKKERFSLILESASTNQTSMYLCASRATLYEQYFGPGTRLTVT.

This clonotype turned up a few times. V is TRBV6-5 and J is TRBJ2-2; 10 nucleotides agree with TRBD2. Germline lookup yields CDR1 MNHEY and CDR2 SVGAGI. J was trimmed by 0 bases and V by 0 bases; bases with no gene match: 4. CDR3 length: 18 amino acids. CDR3 loop: CASSYSPSGGSNTGELFF. The CDR3 coding sequence is TGTGCCAGCAGTTACTCGCCTAGCGGGGGATCGAACACCGGGGAGCTGTTTTTT.

The chain carries TRBV20-1 and TRBJ2-3; the D is unclear. The CDR3 covers 15 residues. Germline assignment: CDR1 DFQATT and CDR2 SNEGSKA (reference sequence). V lost 4 bases, J lost 1 base, and 15 bases lay in between. DNA for the CDR3: TGCAGTGCTACGGCGAGACGGGCGGGCACAGATACGCAGTATTTT. Protein: CSATARRAGTDTQYF.

The rearrangement joins TRBV15 to TRBJ1-3; no reliable D call. V was clipped by 0 bases and J by 0 bases, with 9 bases between them. The germline CDR1 and CDR2 sequences are LNHNV and YYDKDF (reference sequence). The CDR3 is made up of 16 amino acids. The CDR3 sequence: CATSRDGQLSGNTIYF. In nucleotides, the CDR3 is TGTGCCACCAGCAGAGATGGGCAGCTCTCTGGAAACACCATATATTTT.

The chain couples TRBV18 to TRBJ2-7; 7 nucleotides match TRBD1. CDR3 length: 15 residues. V gave up 4 bases and J gave up 7 bases; unmatched junction bases: 13. Germline V CDR1 and CDR2: KGHSH, LQKENI. CDR3: CASSQPGQSTIEQYF. The DNA of the CDR3 is TGTGCCAGCTCACAACCGGGACAGTCAACTATAGAGCAGTACTTC.

This clonotype showed up many times. This rearrangement joins TRBV20-1 to TRBJ2-4; 7 bases match TRBD1. The germline gives CDR1 DFQATT, CDR2 SNEGSKA (reference sequence). Unmatched junction bases numbered 2, after V lost 4 bases and J lost 2 bases. This CDR3 has 13 amino acids. DNA of the CDR3: TGCAGTGCTACGGGACAGTCCAAAAACATTCAGTACTTC. It is translated as CSATGQSKNIQYF.

This clonotype was picked up many times. This chain links TRBV28 with TRBJ2-3; 15 bases match TRBD2. CDR1 MDHEN and CDR2 SYDVKM come from the germline V gene. Losses at the gene ends were 5 bases for V and 6 bases for J; bases not matched to a gene: 9. The CDR3 is 17 amino acids. CDR3 loop: CASSPSGTSGGRDTQYF. The CDR3 DNA reads as TGTGCCAGCAGTCCCTCCGGGACTAGCGGGGGGAGGGATACGCAGTATTTT. The variable domain in full, completed from reference TRBV28 and TRBJ2-3, reads DVKVTQSSRYLVKRTGEKVFLECVQDMDHENMFWYRQDPGLGLRLIYFSYDVKMKEKGDIPEGYSVSREKKERFSLILESASTNQTSMYLCASSPSGTSGGRDTQYFGPGTRLTVL.

This clonotype has a handful of counts. The rearrangement uses TRBV12-3 or TRBV12-4 and TRBJ2-3; TRBD1 is a possible D gene (5 bases). The CDR3 totals 16 residues. V dropped 3 bases and J dropped 2 bases, with 15 bases sitting between them. CDR3 in amino acids: CASSLTDPSITDTQYF. In DNA form, the CDR3 reads TGTGCCAGCAGTTTGACAGACCCCTCAATCACAGATACGCAGTATTTT.

This clonotype came up many times. The chain combines TRBV7-9 with TRBJ2-3, with a weak D call TRBD1 (8 bases). The CDR3 loop spans 16 amino acids. The V and J ends lost 5 bases and 5 bases respectively, with 20 bases between them. Germline V CDR1 and CDR2: SEHNR, FQNEAQ (reference sequence). CDR3 protein: CASSGGDRTAGDTQYF. As DNA, the CDR3 is TGTGCCAGCAGCGGGGGGGACAGGACGGCGGGAGATACGCAGTATTTT.

V gene TRBV12-3 or TRBV12-4 combines with J gene TRBJ2-1; 8 positions agree with TRBD2. Unmatched junction bases numbered 7, after V lost 5 bases and J lost 4 bases. CDR3 length: 15 residues. CDR3 amino acids: CASSAGGLLYNEQFF. The CDR3 DNA reads as TGTGCCAGCAGTGCGGGGGGACTACTTTACAATGAGCAGTTCTTC.

The genes are TRBV7-9 and TRBJ2-5; no reliable D call. Trimming stripped 5 bases from V and 5 bases from J, with 12 bases between. The CDR3 contains 13 residues. CDR1 is SEHNR and CDR2 is FQNEAQ in the germline V gene (reference sequence). CDR3 in amino acids: CASSLPPSETQYF. DNA for the CDR3: TGTGCCAGCAGCCTTCCACCATCGGAGACCCAGTACTTC.

This clonotype has more than one count but fewer than ten. This rearrangement joins TRBV13 to TRBJ2-6; no definite D call. Per the germline V gene, CDR1 is PRHDT and CDR2 is FYEKMQ (reference sequence). The CDR3 sequence is 15 residues long. The ends were cut back, 1 base at V and 0 bases at J, with 4 bases in the middle. This chain's CDR3 is CASSLASSGANVLTF. The CDR3 coding sequence is TGTGCCAGCAGCTTAGCTAGCTCTGGGGCCAACGTCCTGACTTTC. Full variable domain (rest looked up from reference TRBV13 and TRBJ2-6): AAGVIQSPRHLIKEKRETATLKCYPIPRHDTVYWYQQGPGQDPQFLISFYEKMQSDKGSIPDRFSAQQFSDYHSELNMSSLELGDSALYFCASSLASSGANVLTFGAGSRLTVL.

The chain has TRBV28 and TRBJ1-1; D is ambiguous. The CDR3 is 14 amino acids. V was cut by 2 bases and J by 0 bases, with 7 bases left in between. Per the germline V gene, CDR1 is MDHEN and CDR2 is SYDVKM. This CDR3 is CASSLSSVNTEAFF. The CDR3 bases are TGTGCCAGCAGTTTAAGTTCCGTGAACACTGAAGCTTTCTTT. The full variable domain, in which reference TRBV28 and TRBJ1-1 provide the parts outside the CDR3, is DVKVTQSSRYLVKRTGEKVFLECVQDMDHENMFWYRQDPGLGLRLIYFSYDVKMKEKGDIPEGYSVSREKKERFSLILESASTNQTSMYLCASSLSSVNTEAFFGQGTRLTVV.

This clonotype was seen a handful of times. The V gene is TRBV7-2, the J gene TRBJ1-6; D is uncertain. The germline CDR1 and CDR2 sequences are SGHTA and FQGNSA. V lost 2 bases to trimming and J lost 6 bases, with 5 bases between them. The CDR3 covers 13 residues. The CDR3 DNA follows: TGTGCCAGCAGCTTAAGTTCTAATTCACCCCTCCACTTT. Its protein product is CASSLSSNSPLHF.

The chain uses TRBV9 and TRBJ1-4, with D unclear. Germline-derived CDR1 and CDR2 are SGDLS and YYNGEE. The CDR3 spans 15 residues. Deletions cut 7 bases from V and 5 bases from J, with 18 bases between. The CDR3 here is CASGRGGSMNEKLFF. CDR3 DNA: TGTGCCAGCGGCCGGGGAGGGAGTATGAATGAAAAACTGTTTTTT.

This chain joins TRBV7-9 and TRBJ2-7, with 10 bases identical to TRBD2. CDR3 length: 16 residues. CDR1 is SEHNR, CDR2 FQNEAQ, per germline (reference sequence). V dropped 5 bases and J dropped 3; count of bases not matched to a gene: 10. The CDR3 loop is CASSPPASGSLYEQYF. As DNA, the CDR3 is TGTGCCAGCAGCCCCCCGGCTAGCGGGAGCCTCTACGAGCAGTACTTC.

This clonotype has a handful of counts. The chain uses TRBV11-1 and TRBJ2-6, with D maybe TRBD2 (5 bases). Trimming stripped 9 bases from V and 0 bases from J, with 9 bases between. The CDR3 consists of 14 residues. Germline lookup yields CDR1 SGHAT and CDR2 FQDESV (reference sequence). The CDR3 protein is CASSEGSGANVLTF. CDR3 nucleotide sequence: TGTGCCAGTAGTGAGGGCTCTGGGGCCAACGTCCTGACTTTC.

This clonotype was recorded a few times. The chain employs TRBV3-1 and TRBJ2-5; D is possibly TRBD2 (6 bases). The germline V gene encodes CDR1 LGHDT and CDR2 YNNKEL (reference sequence). The CDR3 totals 12 residues. The ends were cut back, 2 bases at V and 5 bases at J, with 6 bases in the middle. The CDR3 DNA reads TGTGCCAGCAGCCAAAGCGGGGAGACCCAGTACTTC. Amino acid sequence: CASSQSGETQYF.

This clonotype was seen a few times. The rearrangement links TRBV4-1 to TRBJ1-1, with a tentative D call TRBD1 (5 bases). This CDR3 has 14 amino acids. Germline loops: CDR1 MGHRA, CDR2 YSYEKL. V was trimmed by 0 bases and J by 7 bases, leaving 12 bases between them. CDR3 loop: CASSQDRVYSEAFF. The CDR3 DNA follows: TGCGCCAGCAGCCAAGACAGGGTTTATAGTGAAGCTTTCTTT.

This clonotype was seen only a few times. The genes are TRBV5-1 and TRBJ1-2; TRBD1 aligns across 7 bases. The V and J ends lost 4 bases and 2 bases, in that order; junction bases with no gene match: 8. The CDR3 has 15 residues. Germline V gives CDR1 SGHRS, CDR2 YFSETQ. CDR3 residues: CASSPGTEKNYGYTF. Written as DNA, the CDR3 is TGCGCCAGCAGCCCGGGGACAGAAAAGAACTATGGCTACACCTTC.

This clonotype came up a few times. The chain joins TRBV12-3 or TRBV12-4 to TRBJ1-1; no reliable D call. CDR3 length: 13 amino acids. Trimming cost V 3 bases and J 6 bases, with 11 bases left between them. CDR3 DNA: TGTGCCAGCAGTTTTTCAGGTGAGGCTGAAGCTTTCTTT. It translates to CASSFSGEAEAFF.

Only a few counts were recorded for this clonotype. The V and J genes are TRBV12-3 or TRBV12-4 and TRBJ2-5; D is possibly TRBD1 (6 bases). The CDR3 extends over 15 amino acids. The V and J ends lost 3 bases and 1 base respectively, with 12 bases between them. The CDR3 is CASSFYRDTQETQYF. The CDR3 DNA reads as TGTGCCAGCAGTTTTTATCGGGACACCCAAGAGACCCAGTACTTC.

This clonotype appeared a few times. The V and J genes are TRBV7-3 and TRBJ2-6, with D hard to call. The ends were cut back, 5 bases at V and 0 bases at J, with 5 bases in the middle. The CDR3 sequence is 14 residues long. Germline V gene lookup returns CDR1 SGHTA and CDR2 FQGTGA. CDR3 sequence reads: CASSQDSGANVLTF. The CDR3 DNA reads TGTGCCAGCAGCCAAGACTCTGGGGCCAACGTCCTGACTTTC.

This clonotype has only a few counts. The chain employs TRBV11-2 and TRBJ2-3; TRBD2 is a possible D gene (6 bases). The V gene's germline CDR1 is SGHAT and CDR2 FQNNGV. This CDR3 region has 16 residues. V lost 5 bases to trimming and J lost 6 bases, with 21 bases between them. CDR3 in amino acids: CASSPTEGMIADTQYF. DNA for the CDR3: TGTGCCAGCAGCCCGACGGAGGGTATGATAGCGGATACGCAGTATTTT.

The chain uses TRBV7-8 and TRBJ2-1; 7 bases map to TRBD1. The V and J ends lost 5 bases and 4 bases, in that order; junction bases with no gene match: 5. The germline CDR1 and CDR2 sequences are SGHVS and FQNEAQ. CDR3 length: 14 amino acids. The chain's CDR3 is CASSHRDRYNEQFF. The CDR3 DNA reads as TGTGCCAGCAGCCACCGGGACAGATACAATGAGCAGTTCTTC.

This clonotype was seen many times. The V gene is TRBV27, the J gene TRBJ2-7; 10 bases line up with TRBD1. This CDR3 region has 16 residues. Germline V gene data show CDR1 as MNHEY and CDR2 as SMNVEV (reference sequence). J was trimmed by 3 bases and V by 6 bases; bases with no gene match: 11. The CDR3 spells CASSPIPGQGIYEQYF. The CDR3 nucleotides read TGTGCCAGCAGCCCTATCCCGGGACAGGGGATCTACGAGCAGTACTTC.

In its sample, this clonotype is medium-sized (0.01 to 0.1%). CDR3 nucleotide sequence: TGCGCCAGCAGCTTGGGGTCTGATATTAACACTGAAGCTTTCTTT. Protein: CASSLGSDINTEAFF. The J gene is TRBJ1-1, the V gene TRBV5-1, with no clear D. CDR1 is SGHRS, CDR2 YFSETQ, per germline. V gave up 0 bases and J gave up 2 bases, with 11 bases separating them. The CDR3 length is 15 residues.